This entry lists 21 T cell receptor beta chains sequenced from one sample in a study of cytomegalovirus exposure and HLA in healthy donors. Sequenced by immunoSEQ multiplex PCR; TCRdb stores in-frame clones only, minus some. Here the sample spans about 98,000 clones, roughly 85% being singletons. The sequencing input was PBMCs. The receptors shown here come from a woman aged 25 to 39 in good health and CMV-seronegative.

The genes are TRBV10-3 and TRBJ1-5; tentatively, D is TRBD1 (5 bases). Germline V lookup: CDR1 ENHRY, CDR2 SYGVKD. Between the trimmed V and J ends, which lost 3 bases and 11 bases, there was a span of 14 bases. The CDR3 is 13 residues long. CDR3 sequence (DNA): TGTGCCATCAGTGAACGGGGGGAAGTAGCCCAGCATTTT. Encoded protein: CAISERGEVAQHF.

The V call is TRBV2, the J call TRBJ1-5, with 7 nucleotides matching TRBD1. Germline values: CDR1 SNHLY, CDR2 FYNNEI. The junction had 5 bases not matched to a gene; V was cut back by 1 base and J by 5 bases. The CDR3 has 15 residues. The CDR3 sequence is CASSEEAGGDQPQHF. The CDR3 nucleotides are TGTGCCAGCAGTGAAGAGGCAGGGGGTGATCAGCCCCAGCATTTT.

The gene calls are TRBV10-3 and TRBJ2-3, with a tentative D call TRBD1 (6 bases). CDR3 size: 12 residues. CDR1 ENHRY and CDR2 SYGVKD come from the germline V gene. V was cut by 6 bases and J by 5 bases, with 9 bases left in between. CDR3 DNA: TGTGCCATCAGAGGGGGACAAGATACGCAGTATTTT. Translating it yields CAIRGGQDTQYF.

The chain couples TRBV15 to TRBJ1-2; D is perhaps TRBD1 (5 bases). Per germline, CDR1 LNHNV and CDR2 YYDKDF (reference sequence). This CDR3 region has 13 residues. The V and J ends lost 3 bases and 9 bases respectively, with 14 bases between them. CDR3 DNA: TGTGCCACCAGCAGGGGGCCTGGGGAAAGCTACACCTTC. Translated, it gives CATSRGPGESYTF.

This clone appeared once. The CDR3 protein is CAISESSGDNEKLFF. Written as DNA, the CDR3 is TGTGCCATCAGTGAGTCGTCGGGGGATAATGAAAAACTGTTTTTT. The V and J genes are TRBV10-3 and TRBJ1-4; a possible D gene is TRBD1 (5 bases). The CDR3 is made up of 15 amino acids. The V and J ends lost 0 bases and 4 bases respectively, with 9 bases between them. Germline CDR1 reads ENHRY; CDR2 reads SYGVKD.

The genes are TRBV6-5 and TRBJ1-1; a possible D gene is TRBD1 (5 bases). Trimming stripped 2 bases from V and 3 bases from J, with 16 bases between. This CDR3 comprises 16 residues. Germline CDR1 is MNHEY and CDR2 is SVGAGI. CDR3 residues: CASSYASGGKDTEAFF. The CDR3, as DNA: TGTGCCAGCAGTTACGCATCTGGGGGGAAGGACACTGAAGCTTTCTTT.

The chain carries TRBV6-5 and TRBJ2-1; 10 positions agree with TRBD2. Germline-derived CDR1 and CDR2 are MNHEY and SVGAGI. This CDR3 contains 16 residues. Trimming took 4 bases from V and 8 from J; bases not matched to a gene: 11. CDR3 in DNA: TGTGCCAGCAGTTTTCGGACTAGCGGAATTAACTATGAGCAGTTCTTC. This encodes CASSFRTSGINYEQFF.

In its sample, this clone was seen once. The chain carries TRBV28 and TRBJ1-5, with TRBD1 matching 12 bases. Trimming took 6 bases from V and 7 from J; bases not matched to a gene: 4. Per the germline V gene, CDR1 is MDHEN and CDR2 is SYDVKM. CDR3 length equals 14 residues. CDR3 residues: CASSGTGGRQPQHF. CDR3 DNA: TGTGCCAGCAGCGGGACAGGGGGCAGGCAGCCCCAGCATTTT.

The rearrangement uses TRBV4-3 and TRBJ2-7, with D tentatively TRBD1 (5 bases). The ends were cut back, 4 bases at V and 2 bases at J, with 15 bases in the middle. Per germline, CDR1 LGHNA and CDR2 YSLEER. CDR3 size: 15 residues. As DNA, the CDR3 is TGCGCCAGCAGCCTTCGGCTGGGGCAGGCCTACGAGCAGTACTTC. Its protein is CASSLRLGQAYEQYF.

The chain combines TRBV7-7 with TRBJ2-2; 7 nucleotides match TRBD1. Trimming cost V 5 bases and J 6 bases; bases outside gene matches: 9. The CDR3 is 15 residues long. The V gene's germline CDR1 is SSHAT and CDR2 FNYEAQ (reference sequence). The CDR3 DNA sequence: TGTGCCAGCAGCCCACGGACAGGCTGGGCCGGGGAGCTGTTTTTT. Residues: CASSPRTGWAGELFF.

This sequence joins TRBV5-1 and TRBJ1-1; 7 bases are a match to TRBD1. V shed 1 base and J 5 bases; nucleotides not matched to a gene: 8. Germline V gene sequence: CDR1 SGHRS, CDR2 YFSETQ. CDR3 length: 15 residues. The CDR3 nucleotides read TGCGCCAGCAGCTTGACGGGGACAGCGGCGACTGAAGCTTTCTTT. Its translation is CASSLTGTAATEAFF.

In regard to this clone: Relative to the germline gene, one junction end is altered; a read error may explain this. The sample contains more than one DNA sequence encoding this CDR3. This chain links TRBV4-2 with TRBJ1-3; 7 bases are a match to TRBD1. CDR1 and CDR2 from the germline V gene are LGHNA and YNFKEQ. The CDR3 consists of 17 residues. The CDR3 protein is CASSQELQGLSGNTIYF. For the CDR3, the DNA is TGTGCTAGCAGCCAAGAGTTACAGGGGCTCTCTGGAAACACCATATATTTT.

CDR3 nucleotides: TGTGCCACCGGGACACTATCGTACACTGAAGCTTTCTTT. This translates into CATGTLSYTEAFF. The chain couples TRBV11-2 to TRBJ1-1, with D possibly being TRBD1 (6 bases). Looked up from germline, CDR1 is SGHAT and CDR2 is FQNNGV. The ends were cut back, 10 bases at V and 3 bases at J, with 15 bases in the middle. The CDR3 loop spans 13 amino acids. Variable domain in full (rest from reference TRBV11-2 and TRBJ1-1): EAGVAQSPRYKIIEKRQSVAFWCNPISGHATLYWYQQILGQGPKLLIQFQNNGVVDDSQLPKDRFSAERLKGVDSTLKIQPAKLEDSAVYLCATGTLSYTEAFFGQGTRLTVV.

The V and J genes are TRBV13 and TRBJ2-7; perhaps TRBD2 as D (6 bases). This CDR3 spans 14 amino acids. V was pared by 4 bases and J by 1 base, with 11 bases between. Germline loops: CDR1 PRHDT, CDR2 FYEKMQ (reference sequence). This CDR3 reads CASSSRDSSYEQYF. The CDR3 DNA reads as TGTGCCAGCAGCTCAAGGGACTCTTCCTACGAGCAGTACTTC.

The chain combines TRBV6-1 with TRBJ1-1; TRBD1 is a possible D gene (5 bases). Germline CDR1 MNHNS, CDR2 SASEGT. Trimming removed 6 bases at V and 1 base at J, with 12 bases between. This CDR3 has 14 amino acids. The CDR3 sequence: CASSTKQANTEAFF. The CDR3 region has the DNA TGTGCCAGCAGCACAAAACAGGCGAACACTGAAGCTTTCTTT.

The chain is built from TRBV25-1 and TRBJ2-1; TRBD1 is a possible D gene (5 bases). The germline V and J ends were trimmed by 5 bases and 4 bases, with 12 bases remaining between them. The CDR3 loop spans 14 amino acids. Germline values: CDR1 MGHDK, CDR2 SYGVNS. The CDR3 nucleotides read TGTGCCAGCAGTCCTTCGACAGCTTACAATGAGCAGTTCTTC. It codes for CASSPSTAYNEQFF.

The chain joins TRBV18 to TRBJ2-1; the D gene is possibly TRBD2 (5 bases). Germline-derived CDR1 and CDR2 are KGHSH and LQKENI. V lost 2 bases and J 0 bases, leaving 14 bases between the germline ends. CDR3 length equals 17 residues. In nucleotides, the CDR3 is TGTGCCAGCTCACCAAGAGGATGGGAGAGCTCCTACAATGAGCAGTTCTTC. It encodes CASSPRGWESSYNEQFF.

CDR3 region: CASSIGDRGYNEQYF. In nucleotides, the CDR3 is TGTGCCAGTAGTATAGGGGACAGGGGGTATAACGAGCAGTACTTC. The chain has TRBV19 and TRBJ2-7; 11 bases are a match to TRBD1. V was clipped by 1 base and J by 5 bases; unmatched bases: 4. The CDR3 sequence is 15 residues long. Germline assignment: CDR1 LNHDA and CDR2 SQIVND (reference sequence).

CDR3 sequence (DNA): TGTGCCAGTAGTATAGGGACCGGGACAGGGGAGTACGAGCAGTACTTC. Protein: CASSIGTGTGEYEQYF. The chain has TRBV19 and TRBJ2-7; TRBD1 matches at 10 bases. This CDR3 has 16 amino acids. CDR1 LNHDA and CDR2 SQIVND come from the germline V gene (reference sequence). Trimming at V came to 1 base and at J to 4 bases, leaving 7 bases not matched to a gene.

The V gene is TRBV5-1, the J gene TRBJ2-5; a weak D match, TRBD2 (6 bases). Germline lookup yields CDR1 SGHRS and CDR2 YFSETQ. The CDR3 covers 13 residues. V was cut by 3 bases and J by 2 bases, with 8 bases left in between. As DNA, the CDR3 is TGCGCCAGCAGCTGGGACTCGCAAGAGACCCAGTACTTC. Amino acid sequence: CASSWDSQETQYF. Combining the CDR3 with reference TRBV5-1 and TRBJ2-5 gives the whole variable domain KAGVTQTPRYLIKTRGQQVTLSCSPISGHRSVSWYQQTPGQGLQFLFEYFSETQRNKGNFPGRFSGRQFSNSRSEMNVSTLELGDSALYLCASSWDSQETQYFGPGTRLLVL.

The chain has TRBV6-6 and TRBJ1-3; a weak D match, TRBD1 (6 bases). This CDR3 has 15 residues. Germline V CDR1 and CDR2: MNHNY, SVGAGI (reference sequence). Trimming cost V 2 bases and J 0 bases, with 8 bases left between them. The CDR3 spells CASSYQGLSGNTIYF. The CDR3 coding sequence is TGTGCCAGCAGTTACCAGGGGCTCTCTGGAAACACCATATATTTT.